This entry lists 9 T cell receptor beta chains sequenced from one sample in a study of blood T cell repertoires in COVID-19. Sequencing used immunoSEQ multiplex PCR; TCRdb keeps in-frame clones, though not all of them. The sample gives fewer than 80,000 clones, roughly 85% of which show up once; roughly 2% is in the top ten. Sample: peripheral blood. The origin of the receptors is a man aged 30 to 39 with acute or convalescent COVID-19.

This sequence joins TRBV6-5 and TRBJ1-6, with 7 nucleotides matching TRBD1. The CDR3 covers 16 residues. With 0 bases clipped from V and 7 bases from J, the junction kept 6 bases outside the gene matches. The germline CDR1 and CDR2 sequences are MNHEY and SVGAGI. CDR3 nucleotides: TGTGCCAGCAGTTACTCGGGGGGACAGAGCAATTCACCCCTCCACTTT. Amino acid sequence: CASSYSGGQSNSPLHF.

The rearrangement uses TRBV5-1 and TRBJ2-7, with TRBD1 identical over 7 bases. Germline V gives CDR1 SGHRS, CDR2 YFSETQ. V shed 4 bases and J 3 bases; nucleotides not matched to a gene: 13. The length of the CDR3 is 16 residues. This CDR3 reads CASSPSLTGDLYEQYV. CDR3 DNA: TGCGCCAGCAGCCCATCTCTAACAGGGGACCTCTACGAGCAGTACGTC.

With respect to this clone: Different DNA sequences within this sample yield the same CDR3. The rearrangement links TRBV18 to TRBJ1-1; 7 bases are a match to TRBD1. Trimming took 4 bases from V and 1 from J; bases not matched to a gene: 0. Germline lookup yields CDR1 KGHSH and CDR2 LQKENI. There are 13 residues in the CDR3. CDR3 residues: CASSRDRNTEAFF. The CDR3 region has the DNA TGTGCCAGCTCACGGGACAGGAACACTGAAGCTTTCTTT.

The genes are TRBV2 and TRBJ1-2; no clear D gene. The CDR3 is made up of 12 amino acids. Germline V gene sequence: CDR1 SNHLY, CDR2 FYNNEI. V shed 1 base and J shed 6 bases, with 6 bases lying between them. CDR3 DNA: TGTGCCAGCAGTGAAGAGAGGGATGGCTACACCTTC. Translation: CASSEERDGYTF.

The chain recombines TRBV27 with TRBJ2-3, with TRBD1 matching 8 bases. CDR3 size: 15 residues. Looked up from germline, CDR1 is MNHEY and CDR2 is SMNVEV (reference sequence). J was trimmed by 3 bases and V by 5 bases; bases with no gene match: 7. The CDR3 is CASSPRQGITDTQYF. The CDR3 DNA reads TGTGCCAGCAGTCCCCGACAGGGGATAACAGATACGCAGTATTTT.

V is TRBV6-5 and J is TRBJ1-4; 9 bases fit TRBD1. The CDR3 loop spans 15 amino acids. Germline V lookup: CDR1 MNHEY, CDR2 SVGAGI. After removal of 8 bases from V and 4 bases from J, the junction contained 8 bases not matched to a gene. CDR3 in DNA: TGTGCCAGCCACAGGGGGCGCGTAATTAATGAAAAACTGTTTTTT. This codes for CASHRGRVINEKLFF.

The CDR3 coding sequence is TGTGCCAGCTCAGCCGGACTAGCGAACAATGAGCAGTTCTTC. This translates into CASSAGLANNEQFF. The chain recombines TRBV18 with TRBJ2-1, with 9 positions matching TRBD2. The CDR3 totals 14 residues. Germline lookup yields CDR1 KGHSH and CDR2 LQKENI. V gave up 5 bases and J gave up 5 bases; unmatched junction bases: 4. The variable domain in full, with the rest retrieved from reference TRBV18 and TRBJ2-1, is NAGVMQNPRHLVRRRGQEARLRCSPMKGHSHVYWYRQLPEEGLKFMVYLQKENIIDESGMPKERFSAEFPKEGPSILRIQQVVRGDSAAYFCASSAGLANNEQFFGPGTRLTVL.

This clone is a singleton in its sample. This chain joins TRBV28 and TRBJ1-4; D unresolved. V dropped 8 bases and J dropped 5 bases, with 12 bases sitting between them. Germline V gives CDR1 MDHEN, CDR2 SYDVKM. This CDR3 has 13 amino acids. CDR3 sequence reads: CASRGGSNEKLFF. DNA for the CDR3: TGTGCCAGCCGGGGAGGTTCAAATGAAAAACTGTTTTTT.

The CDR3 spells CASSAETSGQETQYF. As DNA, the CDR3 is TGTGCCAGCAGCGCCGAGACTAGCGGCCAAGAGACCCAGTACTTC. V usage is TRBV5-4 and J usage is TRBJ2-5; TRBD2 matches at 9 bases. The CDR3 length is 15 residues. From germline, CDR1 is SGHNT and CDR2 YYREEE (reference sequence). V was clipped by 4 bases and J by 1 base; unmatched bases: 5.